One sample yielded the 30 T cell receptor beta chains listed below, sequenced in a study of blood T cells in healthy people across ages. A sample-barcoded 5' primer and a J-beta primer mix were used in a second PCR of about 7 to 12 cycles. MiXCR, applied by TCRdb to the 5' RACE reads, yields one record per CDR3 protein. The data show about 1,800,000 distinct CDR3 sequences, roughly 27% seen once. Sequencing input: blood. The receptors derive from a woman aged 25 to 45 in good health.

This chain connects TRBV7-9 to TRBJ2-7, with 13 bases fitting TRBD2. The CDR3 covers 17 residues. Trimming took 6 bases from V and 4 from J; bases not matched to a gene: 12. Per germline, CDR1 SEHNR and CDR2 FQNEAQ (reference sequence). As DNA, the CDR3 is TGTGCCAGCAGTTCCACGAGACTAGCGGGAGGAAGGTACGAGCAGTACTTC. Amino acids: CASSSTRLAGGRYEQYF.

The J gene is TRBJ2-3, the V gene TRBV28; weak D call: TRBD1 (6 bases). The CDR3 totals 14 residues. V was clipped by 8 bases and J by 6 bases, with 18 bases between them. Germline CDR1 is MDHEN and CDR2 is SYDVKM. The CDR3 nucleotides are TGTGCCAGCCACCGGGACATCATAAAGGATACGCAGTATTTT. Amino acid sequence: CASHRDIIKDTQYF.

This clonotype was observed once. The V and J genes are TRBV19 and TRBJ1-1; D perhaps matches TRBD1 (6 bases). This CDR3 contains 16 residues. V lost 6 bases and J lost 5, with 22 bases in between. CDR1 LNHDA and CDR2 SQIVND come from the germline V gene (reference sequence). DNA for the CDR3: TGTGCCAGTAGCCCTCGGCGGGGGCGGTTGGGGACTGAAGCTTTCTTT. It translates to CASSPRRGRLGTEAFF.

This rearrangement joins TRBV5-1 to TRBJ1-1; 7 bases agree with TRBD1. The germline V gene encodes CDR1 SGHRS and CDR2 YFSETQ. Germline trimming cut 4 bases from V and 4 bases from J; bases unmatched to any gene: 7. The CDR3 loop spans 14 amino acids. This chain's CDR3 is CASSMRDSFTEAFF. CDR3 coding DNA: TGCGCCAGCAGCATGCGGGACAGTTTCACTGAAGCTTTCTTT.

Turning to this clonotype: Relative to the germline gene, one junction end is altered; a read error may explain this. The chain is built from TRBV7-2 and TRBJ2-7; D call uncertain. The J call is doubtful: the DNA matches TRBJ2-5 better. Germline values: CDR1 SGHTA, CDR2 FQGNSA. The CDR3 sequence is 13 residues long. The CDR3 sequence: CAGSLKHQETQYF. The CDR3 nucleotides are TGTGCCGGCAGCTTAAAACACCAAGAGACCCAGTACTTC.

Of note for this clonotype: A read error may explain this, as a much larger clone is one base away. J is TRBJ2-7 and V is TRBV18; D possibly corresponds to TRBD2 (6 bases). The CDR3 sequence is 15 residues long. V lost 0 bases to trimming and J lost 6 bases, with 15 bases between them. Germline lookup yields CDR1 KGHSH and CDR2 LQKENI. The CDR3 DNA reads TGTGCCAGCTCACCACCGGTGGGGGGTGGAGGCGAGCAGTACTTC. It specifies CASSPPVGGGGEQYF.

The chain links TRBV13 to TRBJ2-1, with D unclear. TRBJ2-7 explains the end of the DNA better; the J call may be wrong. The length of the CDR3 is 16 residues. CDR1 is PRHDT and CDR2 is FYEKMQ in the germline V gene (reference sequence). CDR3 in amino acids: CASSPPVTRSYNEQYF. CDR3 coding DNA: TGTGCCAGCAGCCCCCCAGTGACGCGCTCCTACAATGAGCAGTACTTC.

This clonotype has at least ten counts. The chain joins TRBV10-3 to TRBJ2-7, with D tentatively TRBD1 (8 bases). The CDR3 sequence is 18 residues long. Trimming took off 5 bases at V and 2 bases at J, with 25 bases between the two ends. Germline V lookup: CDR1 ENHRY, CDR2 SYGVKD. CDR3 amino acids: CAISTAGQAQPNPYEQYF. For the CDR3, the DNA is TGTGCCATCAGTACAGCGGGACAGGCCCAACCAAATCCCTACGAGCAGTACTTC.

This clonotype has just a few counts. V gene TRBV5-1 combines with J gene TRBJ2-7; 7 bases align to TRBD2. Germline values: CDR1 SGHRS, CDR2 YFSETQ. Trimming cost V 0 bases and J 7 bases; bases outside gene matches: 13. The CDR3 is 16 residues long. In DNA form, the CDR3 reads TGCGCCAGCAGCTTGGATAGACTAGCCCGGGGCGGGGAGCAGTACTTC. Its translation is CASSLDRLARGGEQYF.

Here the CDR3 DNA reads TGTGCCACCAGCTGGCGGGGGGGGCAAGAGACCCAGTACTTC. Translated: CATSWRGGQETQYF. V is TRBV6-6 and J is TRBJ2-5, with TRBD2 matching over 9 bases. Germline CDR1 is MNHNY and CDR2 is SVGAGI (reference sequence). The CDR3 is 14 residues long. J gave up 2 bases and V 10 bases, and 8 bases lay outside the gene matches.

The rearrangement links TRBV9 to TRBJ2-2, with D tentatively TRBD2 (6 bases). The CDR3 runs to 13 residues. Deletions cut 7 bases from V and 0 bases from J, with 7 bases between. Germline assignment: CDR1 SGDLS and CDR2 YYNGEE. This CDR3 reads CASGDSNTGELFF. The DNA for the CDR3 is TGTGCCAGCGGGGACTCGAACACCGGGGAGCTGTTTTTT.

Comment on this clonotype: Sequence at one end of the junction differs from germline and may be a read error. The rearrangement uses TRBV13 and TRBJ2-5; TRBD2 agrees at 7 bases. The CDR3 runs to 16 residues. From germline, CDR1 is PRHDT and CDR2 FYEKMQ (reference sequence). Written as DNA, the CDR3 is TGTGCCAGCAGCCCTAGCGGAAGCGGTGGGAAAGAGAGCCAGTACTTC. This translates into CASSPSGSGGKESQYF.

This clonotype occurred a few times. V usage is TRBV29-1 and J usage is TRBJ1-5, with D possibly TRBD1 on 6 matching bases. Trimming removed 5 bases from V and 3 bases from J, with 14 bases in between. Germline CDR1 SQVTM, CDR2 ANQGSEA. The CDR3 totals 14 residues. CDR3 DNA sequence: TGCAGCGTTCGGACAGAGACGAACAATCAGCCCCAGCATTTT. This sequence encodes CSVRTETNNQPQHF.

This clonotype was recorded many times. The rearrangement joins TRBV29-1 to TRBJ2-1, with no clear D. V was pared by 7 bases and J by 8 bases, with 12 bases between. This CDR3 region has 11 residues. Germline V gene lookup returns CDR1 SQVTM and CDR2 ANQGSEA. The CDR3 here is CSADRNDEQFF. CDR3 DNA: TGCAGCGCCGACCGAAACGATGAGCAGTTCTTC.

This clonotype was picked up a small number of times. The chain is built from TRBV5-5 and TRBJ2-6; D might be TRBD2 (5 bases). The CDR3 runs 16 residues. Looked up from germline, CDR1 is SGHKS and CDR2 is YYEKEE (reference sequence). Trimming pared 4 bases from V and 2 bases from J, leaving 13 bases between. CDR3 protein: CASSPIVEAGANVLTF. CDR3 DNA sequence: TGTGCCAGCAGCCCTATCGTGGAGGCTGGGGCCAACGTCCTGACTTTC. Full variable domain (rest looked up from reference TRBV5-5 and TRBJ2-6): DAGVTQSPTHLIKTRGQQVTLRCSPISGHKSVSWYQQVLGQGPQFIFQYYEKEERGRGNFPDRFSARQFPNYSSELNVNALLLGDSALYLCASSPIVEAGANVLTFGAGSRLTVL.

This clonotype was observed a handful of times. The chain joins TRBV12-3 or TRBV12-4 to TRBJ2-6, with TRBD1 as a possible D gene (5 bases). V was shortened by 4 bases and J by 8 bases, with 9 bases between the two germline ends. The CDR3 sequence is 13 residues long. CDR3: CASSSDNTNVLTF. Written as DNA, the CDR3 is TGTGCCAGCAGTTCGGACAATACCAACGTCCTGACTTTC.

Ten or more counts support this clonotype. This chain uses TRBV6-1 with TRBJ2-7; TRBD1 aligns across 9 bases. CDR1 is MNHNS, CDR2 SASEGT, per germline. After removal of 5 bases from V and 7 bases from J, the junction contained 24 bases not matched to a gene. The CDR3 has 19 amino acids. The CDR3 loop reads CASSPWDRDLTGGSGEQYF. The CDR3 nucleotides read TGTGCCAGCAGTCCCTGGGACAGGGATCTTACTGGGGGAAGTGGAGAGCAGTACTTC.

The table lists this clonotype with many counts. The J gene is TRBJ1-1, the V gene TRBV6-6; D not resolved. V dropped 7 bases and J dropped 1 base, with 4 bases sitting between them. Germline values: CDR1 MNHNY, CDR2 SVGAGI (reference sequence). This CDR3 is 11 amino acids long. CDR3 residues: CASTGNTEAFF. CDR3 DNA: TGTGCCAGCACAGGGAACACTGAAGCTTTCTTT.

This clonotype was detected only a few times. The chain is built from TRBV11-2 and TRBJ2-5; TRBD2 might be the D (6 bases). Between the trimmed V and J ends, which lost 5 bases and 5 bases, there was a span of 15 bases. The CDR3 runs to 14 residues. Looked up from germline, CDR1 is SGHAT and CDR2 is FQNNGV. As DNA, the CDR3 is TGTGCCAGCAGCCCTGTCCGGGAGAGTGAGACCCAGTACTTC. Translated, it gives CASSPVRESETQYF.

The genes are TRBV20-1 and TRBJ1-2; a weak D match, TRBD1 (5 bases). Trimming cost V 6 bases and J 2 bases, with 13 bases left between them. The V gene's germline CDR1 is DFQATT and CDR2 SNEGSKA (reference sequence). This CDR3 spans 13 amino acids. The CDR3, as DNA: TGCAGTGCCAGGGAGGGAAGCAACTATGGCTACACCTTC. Residues: CSAREGSNYGYTF.

This clonotype was observed many times. This rearrangement joins TRBV7-9 to TRBJ2-7, with TRBD2 matching 8 bases. The V segment lost 6 bases and the J segment 2 bases; nucleotides outside the gene matches: 3. Germline CDR1 and CDR2: SEHNR and FQNEAQ (reference sequence). The CDR3 consists of 13 residues. The CDR3 loop reads CASRAGLAYEQYF. CDR3 nucleotides: TGTGCCAGCAGAGCGGGACTAGCCTACGAGCAGTACTTC.

This clonotype came up many times. The chain joins TRBV12-3 or TRBV12-4 to TRBJ2-1; the D is unclear. There are 13 residues in the CDR3. V dropped 3 bases and J dropped 5 bases, with 8 bases sitting between them. The CDR3 coding sequence is TGTGCCAGCAGTTTTGCTGAGGACAATGAGCAGTTCTTC. Encoded protein: CASSFAEDNEQFF.

This clonotype was picked up many times. As DNA, the CDR3 is TGCAGCGCCTCGGGCCGATTCACAGATACGCAGTATTTT. Translation: CSASGRFTDTQYF. V usage is TRBV29-1 and J usage is TRBJ2-3; D call uncertain. The CDR3 has 13 amino acids. V gave up 7 bases and J gave up 2 bases, with 13 bases separating them. Germline CDR1 and CDR2: SQVTM and ANQGSEA.

CDR3 in amino acids: CASRPDTYEQYF. CDR3 coding DNA: TGCGCCAGCCGGCCGGACACTTACGAGCAGTACTTC. The gene calls are TRBV10-2 and TRBJ2-7, with a tentative D call TRBD1 (5 bases). Germline-derived CDR1 and CDR2 are WSHSY and SAAADI. Trimming removed 8 bases from V and 4 bases from J, with 12 bases in between. The CDR3 is 12 amino acids.

The chain combines TRBV12-3 or TRBV12-4 with TRBJ2-1; unclear D gene. The V end was cut by 3 bases, the J end by 4 bases, with 16 bases between. The CDR3 sequence is 16 residues long. The CDR3 sequence is CASSFWDLGLYNEQFF. The CDR3 DNA sequence: TGTGCCAGCAGTTTTTGGGATTTAGGGCTGTACAATGAGCAGTTCTTC.

The V and J genes are TRBV5-1 and TRBJ1-3, with 11 bases fitting TRBD1. Germline V gives CDR1 SGHRS, CDR2 YFSETQ. The CDR3 contains 13 residues. V trimming: 4 bases; J trimming: 13 bases; junction bases outside the gene matches: 7. The DNA for the CDR3 is TGCGCCAGCAGCATCGGACAGGGGGCGCAAATATATTTT. It is translated as CASSIGQGAQIYF.

This clonotype was recorded at least ten times. J is TRBJ1-2 and V is TRBV20-1; no clear D gene. The CDR3 covers 13 residues. V was clipped by 3 bases and J by 0 bases, with 8 bases between them. Per germline, CDR1 DFQATT and CDR2 SNEGSKA (reference sequence). Written as DNA, the CDR3 is TGCAGTGCTAGTCTACGGGCTAACTATGGCTACACCTTC. Protein sequence: CSASLRANYGYTF.

The chain is built from TRBV20-1 and TRBJ2-1, with 12 nucleotides matching TRBD2. Germline CDR1 reads DFQATT; CDR2 reads SNEGSKA (reference sequence). After removal of 3 bases from V and 15 bases from J, the junction contained 9 bases not matched to a gene. The CDR3 loop spans 13 amino acids. The CDR3 DNA reads TGCAGTGCTAGCCTGACGACTAGCGGGAGTCGGTTCTTC. This translates into CSASLTTSGSRFF.

The genes are TRBV6-4 and TRBJ2-7; 11 positions match TRBD2. Germline V lookup: CDR1 MRHNA, CDR2 SNTAGT. V shed 11 bases, J shed 0 bases, and the junction held 12 bases outside the gene matches. The CDR3 contains 16 residues. The chain's CDR3 is CAPRGLAGPSSYEQYF. In DNA, the CDR3 is TGTGCCCCCAGAGGACTAGCGGGCCCCTCCTCCTACGAGCAGTACTTC.

Turning to this clonotype: Given the absence of the conserved phenylalanine or tryptophan at the CDR3 end, a read error is likely. The CDR3 coding sequence is TGTGCCAGCAGTTTAGCGCGAGCTAACTATGGCTACACCGTC. It translates to CASSLARANYGYTV. This sequence joins TRBV12-3 or TRBV12-4 and TRBJ1-2, with D unclear. The CDR3 has 14 residues. V shed 0 bases and J shed 0 bases, with 5 bases lying between them.